Detailed here is one T cell receptor (beta chain). Antigen unknown. RNA transcripts were the template for amplifying TCR beta CDR3 regions. A first-round RT-PCR of the TCR CDR3 used the HTBI primer set. TCRdb reprocessed the multiplex PCR reads with MiXCR, giving one entry per CDR3 protein. Seen here are around 450,000 distinct CDR3 sequences, roughly 15% observed once, and the top ten hold approximately 5.8%. Fresh 10 ml peripheral blood yielded PBMCs. The record originates from a study of T cells in Graves' hyperthyroidism and ophthalmopathy. In the study overall: Upon initial diagnosis and before any treatment, peripheral blood was collected.

The CDR3 spans 14 residues. The germline CDR1 and CDR2 sequences are LNHDA and SQIVND (reference sequence). V lost 3 bases and J lost 0, with 9 bases in between. Findings and caveats of the study: Clonotypes that were expanded in thyroid above 0.001 mostly appeared in blood too.

V is TRBV19 and J is TRBJ2-7; perhaps TRBD2 as D (6 bases). The TCR originated in a woman aged 18 to 35 with Graves' hyperthyroidism. Input material: blood. The CDR3 region is CASSMSGSSYEQYF. The DNA for the CDR3 is TGTGCCAGTAGTATGAGCGGGTCCTCCTACGAGCAGTACTTC.